This T cell receptor (beta chain) was observed in a study of cytomegalovirus exposure and HLA in healthy donors. This clone was found a few times. A multiplex PCR was run with 60 Vbeta primers and 13 Jbeta primers. Sequenced by immunoSEQ multiplex PCR; TCRdb stores in-frame clones only, minus some. The repertoire holds tens of thousands of clones, with around 71% as singletons. The germline V gene encodes CDR1 MNHNS and CDR2 SASEGT. V lost 3 bases and J lost 2, with 9 bases in between. The CDR3 is 14 amino acids. The clonotype comes from a man aged 30 to 39 in good health and CMV-seronegative. What was sequenced was PBMCs. The gene calls are TRBV6-1 and TRBJ2-3; D is possibly TRBD2 (6 bases). CDR3 sequence reads: CASSDQRATDTQYF. CDR3 nucleotide sequence: TGTGCCAGCAGTGACCAGCGGGCCACAGATACGCAGTATTTT.